Listed below are T cell receptor beta chains from one sample, sequenced in a study of technical replicates of blood from a handful of donors. Sequencing used immunoSEQ multiplex PCR; TCRdb keeps in-frame clones, though not all of them. This sample has some 50,000 clones; 90% to 95% occur once, and the top ten carry approximately 0.22%. What was sequenced was T cells isolated from PBMCs. The receptors originated from a human donor in good health. The CDR3 runs from the conserved cysteine through the conserved F or W. A D gene is named only where the DNA matches it firmly. For some rows the clone size is stated as once, few or many, or as a class when expanded; others skip it.

clone_size: -; d_call: TRBD1; j_call: TRBJ1-2; v_call: TRBV5-1; cdr3_aa: CASSLGDRGGGYTF; cdr3_nt: TGCGCCAGCAGCTTGGGGGACAGGGGTGGAGGCTACACCTTC
clone_size: -; d_call: -; j_call: TRBJ1-1; v_call: TRBV6-5; cdr3_aa: CASSYRSTGSTEAFF; cdr3_nt: TGTGCCAGCAGTTACCGATCGACAGGAAGCACTGAAGCTTTCTTT
clone_size: -; d_call: -; j_call: TRBJ2-3; v_call: TRBV11-3; cdr3_aa: CASSLKLWGLGTDTQYF; cdr3_nt: TGTGCCAGCAGCTTAAAGCTGTGGGGCCTGGGGACAGATACGCAGTATTTT
clone_size: -; d_call: -; j_call: TRBJ2-2; v_call: TRBV7-3; cdr3_aa: CASSLDSANTGELFF; cdr3_nt: TGTGCCAGCAGCTTGGACAGTGCGAACACCGGGGAGCTGTTTTTT
clone_size: -; d_call: -; j_call: TRBJ2-1; v_call: TRBV7-9; cdr3_aa: CASSPYSGVYNEQFF; cdr3_nt: TGTGCCAGCAGCCCATACTCAGGCGTTTACAATGAGCAGTTCTTC
clone_size: -; d_call: TRBD1; j_call: TRBJ2-1; v_call: TRBV7-9; cdr3_aa: CASSLPLGQGARNEQFF; cdr3_nt: TGTGCCAGCAGCCTTCCTCTGGGACAGGGGGCGAGGAATGAGCAGTTCTTC
clone_size: -; d_call: -; j_call: TRBJ2-7; v_call: TRBV10-3; cdr3_aa: CAISEWQNKTYEQYF; cdr3_nt: TGTGCCATCAGTGAGTGGCAGAATAAGACCTACGAGCAGTACTTC
clone_size: -; d_call: -; j_call: TRBJ1-6; v_call: TRBV7-3; cdr3_aa: CASSLTGGEVSPLHF; cdr3_nt: TGTGCCAGCAGCTTAACCGGGGGGGAAGTCTCACCCCTCCACTTT
clone_size: -; d_call: -; j_call: TRBJ2-3; v_call: TRBV9; cdr3_aa: CASSAPSADTQYF; cdr3_nt: TGTGCCAGCAGCGCGCCTAGCGCAGATACGCAGTATTTT
clone_size: once; d_call: -; j_call: TRBJ1-5; v_call: TRBV10-2; cdr3_aa: CASRTDTAGNQPQHF; cdr3_nt: TGCGCCAGCAGAACGGACACGGCGGGCAATCAGCCCCAGCATTTT
clone_size: -; d_call: TRBD2; j_call: TRBJ2-3; v_call: TRBV5-1; cdr3_aa: CASSQALTSNIADTQYF; cdr3_nt: TGCGCCAGCAGCCAAGCGCTGACTAGCAATATAGCAGATACGCAGTATTTT
clone_size: -; d_call: -; j_call: TRBJ1-1; v_call: TRBV18; cdr3_aa: CASSPTSNTEAFF; cdr3_nt: TGTGCCAGCTCACCAACGAGTAACACTGAAGCTTTCTTT
clone_size: -; d_call: -; j_call: TRBJ1-1; v_call: TRBV6-5; cdr3_aa: CASSSGRIRGRTEAFF; cdr3_nt: TGTGCCAGCAGTTCGGGTCGAATCAGGGGAAGGACTGAAGCTTTCTTT
clone_size: -; d_call: -; j_call: TRBJ2-7; v_call: TRBV28; cdr3_aa: CASRATSSYEQYF; cdr3_nt: TGTGCCAGCAGGGCGACTAGCTCCTACGAGCAGTACTTC
clone_size: -; d_call: TRBD2; j_call: TRBJ2-5; v_call: TRBV5-4; cdr3_aa: CASSPLSGGPPETQYF; cdr3_nt: TGTGCCAGCAGCCCTTTAAGCGGGGGGCCTCCAGAGACCCAGTACTTC
clone_size: -; d_call: -; j_call: TRBJ2-1; v_call: TRBV7-9; cdr3_aa: CASSPLTRTSDNEQFF; cdr3_nt: TGTGCCAGCAGCCCCCTTACTAGGACTTCCGACAATGAGCAGTTCTTC
clone_size: -; d_call: -; j_call: TRBJ1-1; v_call: TRBV9; cdr3_aa: CASSPDGMNTEAFF; cdr3_nt: TGTGCCAGCAGCCCAGACGGGATGAACACTGAAGCTTTCTTT
clone_size: -; d_call: -; j_call: TRBJ2-1; v_call: TRBV7-8; cdr3_aa: CASSLSGGTYNEQFF; cdr3_nt: TGTGCCAGCAGCTTATCCGGGGGAACCTACAATGAGCAGTTCTTC
clone_size: -; d_call: -; j_call: TRBJ1-2; v_call: TRBV5-1; cdr3_aa: CASRTEPSNGYTF; cdr3_nt: TGCGCCAGCAGAACAGAACCCTCTAATGGCTACACCTTC
clone_size: -; d_call: TRBD2; j_call: TRBJ2-7; v_call: TRBV9; cdr3_aa: CASSVTGGPYEQYF; cdr3_nt: TGTGCCAGCAGCGTTACGGGGGGGCCTTACGAGCAGTACTTC
clone_size: once; d_call: -; j_call: TRBJ1-5; v_call: TRBV28; cdr3_aa: CASSSGGNQPQHF; cdr3_nt: TGTGCCAGCAGTTCAGGGGGCAATCAGCCCCAGCATTTT
clone_size: -; d_call: TRBD1; j_call: TRBJ1-1; v_call: TRBV9; cdr3_aa: CASSVFGTANTEAFF; cdr3_nt: TGTGCCAGCAGCGTCTTCGGGACAGCGAACACTGAAGCTTTCTTT
clone_size: -; d_call: TRBD1; j_call: TRBJ2-3; v_call: TRBV7-9; cdr3_aa: CASSRSEGTVKHAQYF; cdr3_nt: TGTGCCAGCAGTCGTTCCGAAGGGACAGTGAAACACGCGCAGTATTTT
clone_size: -; d_call: -; j_call: TRBJ2-1; v_call: TRBV5-1; cdr3_aa: CASTRLDYNEQFF; cdr3_nt: TGCGCCAGCACCCGACTGGACTACAATGAGCAGTTCTTC
clone_size: once; d_call: -; j_call: TRBJ2-7; v_call: TRBV5-1; cdr3_aa: CASWPGSGFYEQYF; cdr3_nt: TGCGCCAGCTGGCCGGGATCGGGGTTCTACGAGCAGTACTTC
clone_size: -; d_call: -; j_call: TRBJ2-3; v_call: TRBV28; cdr3_aa: CASSSFTDTQYF; cdr3_nt: TGTGCCAGCAGTTCCTTTACAGATACGCAGTATTTT
clone_size: -; d_call: -; j_call: TRBJ1-1; v_call: TRBV5-1; cdr3_aa: CASSLSQKNTEAFF; cdr3_nt: TGCGCCAGCAGCTTGTCACAGAAGAACACTGAAGCTTTCTTT
clone_size: -; d_call: -; j_call: TRBJ1-1; v_call: TRBV18; cdr3_aa: CASSPPSGLAGTEAFF; cdr3_nt: TGTGCCAGCTCACCACCGTCGGGGCTGGCGGGGACTGAAGCTTTCTTT
clone_size: -; d_call: -; j_call: TRBJ2-5; v_call: TRBV9; cdr3_aa: CASSVAAGTRVPTLETQYF; cdr3_nt: TGTGCCAGCAGCGTAGCCGCGGGGACCAGGGTTCCCACCTTGGAGACCCAGTACTTC
clone_size: -; d_call: TRBD2; j_call: TRBJ2-1; v_call: TRBV11-1; cdr3_aa: CASSVGLVTKNEQFF; cdr3_nt: TGTGCCAGCAGCGTCGGACTAGTAACGAAGAATGAGCAGTTCTTC
clone_size: -; d_call: TRBD2; j_call: TRBJ2-7; v_call: TRBV10-3; cdr3_aa: CAISDVVSGGEQYF; cdr3_nt: TGTGCCATCAGTGATGTCGTAAGCGGGGGGGAGCAGTACTTC
clone_size: -; d_call: TRBD1; j_call: TRBJ2-2; v_call: TRBV7-6; cdr3_aa: CASQIIQGEWTGELFF; cdr3_nt: TGTGCCAGCCAAATTATTCAGGGGGAGTGGACCGGGGAGCTGTTTTTT
clone_size: -; d_call: -; j_call: TRBJ2-3; v_call: TRBV28; cdr3_aa: CASSRGGRGSDTQYF; cdr3_nt: TGTGCCAGCAGTAGGGGGGGGCGCGGATCAGATACGCAGTATTTT
clone_size: -; d_call: TRBD1; j_call: TRBJ2-5; v_call: TRBV7-9; cdr3_aa: CASSSTGSETQYF; cdr3_nt: TGTGCCAGCAGTTCGACAGGGTCAGAGACCCAGTACTTC
clone_size: -; d_call: TRBD2; j_call: TRBJ2-2; v_call: TRBV11-3; cdr3_aa: CASSTKRGGAGELFF; cdr3_nt: TGTGCCAGCAGCACCAAGCGCGGGGGGGCCGGGGAGCTGTTTTTT
clone_size: -; d_call: -; j_call: TRBJ2-3; v_call: TRBV15; cdr3_aa: CATSRDTLSGTDTQYF; cdr3_nt: TGTGCCACCAGCAGAGACACTCTAAGCGGCACAGATACGCAGTATTTT
clone_size: -; d_call: -; j_call: TRBJ2-1; v_call: TRBV10-3; cdr3_aa: CAVGRESYNEQFF; cdr3_nt: TGTGCCGTGGGGCGGGAATCCTACAATGAGCAGTTCTTC
clone_size: -; d_call: TRBD1; j_call: TRBJ1-2; v_call: TRBV6-5; cdr3_aa: CASSYSTGGFYGYTF; cdr3_nt: TGTGCCAGCAGTTACTCGACAGGGGGATTCTATGGCTACACCTTC
clone_size: -; d_call: TRBD1; j_call: TRBJ1-1; v_call: TRBV7-8; cdr3_aa: CASRQGVGDTEAFF; cdr3_nt: TGTGCCAGCAGACAGGGGGTAGGGGACACTGAAGCTTTCTTT
clone_size: -; d_call: -; j_call: TRBJ2-7; v_call: TRBV6-5; cdr3_aa: CASRNRRGNSYEQYF; cdr3_nt: TGTGCCAGCCGGAATAGGAGAGGTAACTCCTACGAGCAGTACTTC
clone_size: -; d_call: -; j_call: TRBJ2-5; v_call: TRBV10-1; cdr3_aa: CASSVPGLGETQYF; cdr3_nt: TGCGCCAGCAGCGTTCCGGGATTAGGAGAGACCCAGTACTTC
clone_size: -; d_call: -; j_call: TRBJ2-1; v_call: TRBV9; cdr3_aa: CASSVLRAESGASYNEQFF; cdr3_nt: TGTGCCAGCAGCGTCCTAAGGGCCGAATCTGGGGCGTCCTACAATGAGCAGTTCTTC
clone_size: few; d_call: -; j_call: TRBJ1-1; v_call: TRBV29-1; cdr3_aa: CSVEGVGEAFF; cdr3_nt: TGCAGCGTTGAAGGTGTCGGGGAAGCTTTCTTT
clone_size: -; d_call: TRBD2; j_call: TRBJ2-1; v_call: TRBV18; cdr3_aa: CASSPPGGGAYNEQFF; cdr3_nt: TGTGCCAGCTCACCACCGGGGGGAGGGGCCTACAATGAGCAGTTCTTC
clone_size: -; d_call: TRBD1; j_call: TRBJ2-7; v_call: TRBV29-1; cdr3_aa: CSVRTGYSYEQYF; cdr3_nt: TGCAGCGTCAGGACAGGTTACTCCTACGAGCAGTACTTC